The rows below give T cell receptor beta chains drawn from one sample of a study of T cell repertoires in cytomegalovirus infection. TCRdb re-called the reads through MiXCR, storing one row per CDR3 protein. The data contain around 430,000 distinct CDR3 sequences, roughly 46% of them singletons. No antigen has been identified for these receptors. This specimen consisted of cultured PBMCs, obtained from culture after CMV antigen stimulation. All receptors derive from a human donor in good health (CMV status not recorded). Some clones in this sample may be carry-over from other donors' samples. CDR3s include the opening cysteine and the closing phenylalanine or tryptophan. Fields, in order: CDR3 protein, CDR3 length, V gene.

CDR3 protein: CASSQDRRIYGYTF
CDR3 length: 14
V gene: TRBV4-3

CDR3 protein: CASSSRDRGGWNEQFF
CDR3 length: 16
V gene: TRBV19

CDR3 protein: CASSFGTGLYQETQYF
CDR3 length: 16
V gene: TRBV11-2

CDR3 protein: CSARDRKGAGGTDTQYF
CDR3 length: 17
V gene: TRBV20-1

CDR3 protein: CASTTGVRNTEAFF
CDR3 length: 14
V gene: TRBV2

CDR3 protein: CASSSGVGGSEAFF
CDR3 length: 14
V gene: TRBV11-2

CDR3 protein: CASTSPLGDTQYF
CDR3 length: 13
V gene: TRBV7-2

CDR3 protein: CASTRGGLGGTQYF
CDR3 length: 14
V gene: TRBV6-5

CDR3 protein: CSAPRDSRYTDTQYF
CDR3 length: 15
V gene: TRBV20-1

CDR3 protein: CASSRDRGFGEQYF
CDR3 length: 14
V gene: TRBV2

CDR3 protein: CSARVTGTSPYEQYF
CDR3 length: 15
V gene: TRBV20-1

CDR3 protein: CASSSRGLHEQYF
CDR3 length: 13
V gene: TRBV7-3

CDR3 protein: CASSLPGSNYGYTF
CDR3 length: 14
V gene: TRBV7-9

CDR3 protein: CASNLLGNTEAFF
CDR3 length: 13
V gene: TRBV28

CDR3 protein: CASKSPAGPGELFF
CDR3 length: 14
V gene: TRBV5-4

CDR3 protein: CASSELLGAGEKLFF
CDR3 length: 15
V gene: TRBV25-1

CDR3 protein: CASGSRTRSNYNEQFF
CDR3 length: 16
V gene: TRBV4-3

CDR3 protein: CATSGGQGDNSPLHF
CDR3 length: 15
V gene: TRBV15

CDR3 protein: CAISVSNYNEQFF
CDR3 length: 13
V gene: TRBV10-3

CDR3 protein: CASSRGGTSGWGIQYF
CDR3 length: 16
V gene: TRBV5-6

CDR3 protein: CASRNRGAPDTQYF
CDR3 length: 14
V gene: TRBV6-2/TRBV6-3

CDR3 protein: CATSRGFHNEQFF
CDR3 length: 13
V gene: TRBV15

CDR3 protein: CASSQVGGRSNQPQHF
CDR3 length: 16
V gene: TRBV4-1

CDR3 protein: CASSLSPTYNEQFF
CDR3 length: 14
V gene: TRBV7-2

CDR3 protein: CASSQRPDGSPLHF
CDR3 length: 14
V gene: TRBV14

CDR3 protein: CASSLDDKYNEQFF
CDR3 length: 14
V gene: TRBV11-3

CDR3 protein: CASSQLNRALAGNTIYF
CDR3 length: 17
V gene: TRBV4-1

CDR3 protein: CASSLRTSGDNEQFF
CDR3 length: 15
V gene: TRBV5-1

CDR3 protein: CASGGSNTDTQYF
CDR3 length: 13
V gene: TRBV12-3/TRBV12-4

CDR3 protein: CATSDRRHRVLAKNIQYF
CDR3 length: 18
V gene: TRBV24-1

CDR3 protein: CASSQDVPRGAEFF
CDR3 length: 14
V gene: TRBV3-1

CDR3 protein: CASSLPLSGRTIGELFF
CDR3 length: 17
V gene: TRBV12-3/TRBV12-4

CDR3 protein: CASSRLGTGREQYF
CDR3 length: 14
V gene: TRBV5-6

CDR3 protein: CASSLLPGEQYF
CDR3 length: 12
V gene: TRBV12-3/TRBV12-4

CDR3 protein: CARPGQGNTEAFF
CDR3 length: 13
V gene: TRBV2

CDR3 protein: CASSPGGNTGELFF
CDR3 length: 14
V gene: TRBV27

CDR3 protein: CASSSGGIDQYF
CDR3 length: 12
V gene: TRBV2

CDR3 protein: CASRRSSYNSPLHF
CDR3 length: 14
V gene: TRBV6-8

CDR3 protein: CASSTIPGGRRNQPQHF
CDR3 length: 17
V gene: TRBV7-8